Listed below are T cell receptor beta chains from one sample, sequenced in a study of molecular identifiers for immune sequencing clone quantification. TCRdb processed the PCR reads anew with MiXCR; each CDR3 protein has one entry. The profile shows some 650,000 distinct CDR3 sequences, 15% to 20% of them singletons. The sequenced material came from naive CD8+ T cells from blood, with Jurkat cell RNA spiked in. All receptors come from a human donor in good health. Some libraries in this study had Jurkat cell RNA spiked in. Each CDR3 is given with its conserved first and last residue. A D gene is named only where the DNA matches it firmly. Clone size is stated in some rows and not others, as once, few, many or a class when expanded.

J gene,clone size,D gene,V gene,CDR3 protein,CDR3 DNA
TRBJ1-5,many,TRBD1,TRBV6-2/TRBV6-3,CASSYPGGQNQPQHF,TGTGCCAGCAGTTATCCAGGGGGACAGAATCAGCCCCAGCATTTT
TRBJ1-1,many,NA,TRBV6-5,CASRVGSNTEAFF,TGTGCCAGCAGAGTAGGTTCGAACACTGAAGCTTTCTTT
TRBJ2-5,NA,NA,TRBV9,CASSVGVGSETQYF,TGTGCCAGCAGCGTAGGGGTGGGGTCGGAGACCCAGTACTTC
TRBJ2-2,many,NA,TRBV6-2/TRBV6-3,CASTHGQPFANTGELFF,TGTGCCAGCACCCATGGACAGCCCTTCGCGAACACCGGGGAGCTGTTTTTT
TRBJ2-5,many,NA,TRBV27,CASSLLSPSVQETQYF,TGTGCCAGCAGTCTTTTATCACCCTCAGTGCAAGAGACCCAGTACTTC
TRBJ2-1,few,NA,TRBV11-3,CASSEGPSTEQFF,TGTGCCAGCAGCGAGGGACCGTCAACTGAGCAGTTCTTC
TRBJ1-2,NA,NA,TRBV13,CVSSLEAGYGYTF,TGTGTCAGCAGCTTAGAAGCGGGGTATGGCTACACCTTC
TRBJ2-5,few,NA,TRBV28,CASSPRDWYQETQYF,TGTGCCAGCAGCCCCCGGGACTGGTACCAAGAGACCCAGTACTTC
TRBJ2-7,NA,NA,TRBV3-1,CASSVGRQEQYF,TGTGCCAGCAGCGTAGGTCGGCAAGAGCAGTACTTC
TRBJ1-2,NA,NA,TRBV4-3,CASSQEEGASWDGYTF,TGCGCCAGCAGCCAAGAGGAAGGGGCATCTTGGGATGGCTACACCTTC
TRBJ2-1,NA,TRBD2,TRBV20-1,CSASGLAGEVSYNEQFF,TGCAGTGCTTCGGGACTAGCGGGAGAAGTAAGCTACAATGAGCAGTTCTTC
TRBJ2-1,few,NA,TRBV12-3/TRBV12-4,CASSRPTSPHEQFF,TGTGCCAGCAGTCGGCCGACTAGTCCCCATGAGCAGTTCTTC
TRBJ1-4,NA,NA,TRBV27,CASSSRGYNERLFF,TGTGCCAGCAGTTCGCGGGGTTATAATGAAAGACTGTTTTTT
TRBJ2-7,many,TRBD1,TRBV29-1,CSVAGTGRYEQYF,TGCAGCGTTGCCGGGACAGGGAGGTACGAGCAGTACTTC
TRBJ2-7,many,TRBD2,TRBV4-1,CASSQLQIAGETYEQYF,TGCGCCAGCAGCCAACTGCAGATAGCGGGGGAAACCTACGAGCAGTACTTC
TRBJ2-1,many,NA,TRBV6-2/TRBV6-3,CASRRDTYNEQFF,TGTGCCAGCAGACGGGACACATACAATGAGCAGTTCTTC
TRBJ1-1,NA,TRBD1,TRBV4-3,CASSQYGTDSWMNTEAFF,TGCGCCAGCAGCCAATATGGGACAGACTCTTGGATGAACACTGAAGCTTTCTTT
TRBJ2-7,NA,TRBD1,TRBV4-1,CASSQWTGISYEQYF,TGCGCCAGCAGCCAGTGGACAGGGATCTCCTACGAGCAGTACTTC
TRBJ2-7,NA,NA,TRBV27,CASSPQPYYEQYF,TGTGCCAGCAGTCCGCAACCCTACTACGAGCAGTACTTC
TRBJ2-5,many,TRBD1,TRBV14,CASSPNRDRYFQETQYF,TGTGCCAGCAGCCCCAACCGGGACAGATATTTCCAAGAGACCCAGTACTTC
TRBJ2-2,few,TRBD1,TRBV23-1,CASRDRDRGPTGELFF,TGCGCCAGCAGAGACCGGGACAGGGGACCCACCGGGGAGCTGTTTTTT
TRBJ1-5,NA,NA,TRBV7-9,CASSLVLVGSAQPQHF,TGTGCCAGCAGCTTAGTACTGGTGGGGAGCGCTCAGCCCCAGCATTTT
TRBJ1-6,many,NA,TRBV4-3,CASSQSQINSPLHF,TGCGCCAGCAGCCAATCTCAGATTAATTCACCCCTCCACTTT
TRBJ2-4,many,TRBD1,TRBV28,CAIPQGAAKNIQYF,TGTGCCATCCCACAGGGGGCGGCCAAAAACATTCAGTACTTC
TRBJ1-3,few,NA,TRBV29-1,CSVNLGFSGNTIYF,TGCAGCGTTAATCTCGGGTTCTCTGGAAACACCATATATTTT
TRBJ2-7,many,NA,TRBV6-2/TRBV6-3,CASNRQDSYEQYF,TGTGCCAGCAACAGACAGGATAGCTACGAGCAGTACTTC
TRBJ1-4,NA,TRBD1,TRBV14,CASSQEPSQGATEKLFF,TGTGCCAGCAGCCAAGAACCCTCACAGGGGGCGACTGAAAAACTGTTTTTT
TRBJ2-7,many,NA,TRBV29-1,CSVGQGLGDEQYF,TGCAGCGTAGGTCAGGGGCTAGGGGACGAGCAGTACTTC
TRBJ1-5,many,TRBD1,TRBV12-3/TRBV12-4,CASSRTGRQPQHF,TGTGCCAGCAGCCGGACAGGGCGTCAGCCCCAGCATTTT
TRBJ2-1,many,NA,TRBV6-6,CASSYNNEQFF,TGTGCCAGCAGTTACAACAATGAGCAGTTCTTC
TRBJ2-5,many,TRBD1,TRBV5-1,CASSLGQGVGETQYF,TGCGCCAGCAGCTTGGGACAGGGGGTCGGAGAGACCCAGTACTTC
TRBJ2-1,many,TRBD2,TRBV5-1,CASSFTGTSGGSSYNEQFF,TGCGCCAGCAGCTTTACCGGGACTAGCGGGGGGAGCTCCTACAATGAGCAGTTCTTC
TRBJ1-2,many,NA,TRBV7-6,CASSLGPLNSNYGYTF,TGTGCCAGCAGCTTAGGGCCCCTCAATAGTAACTATGGCTACACCTTC
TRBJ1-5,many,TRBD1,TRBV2,CASSEWGQADNQPQHF,TGTGCCAGCAGTGAATGGGGACAGGCGGACAATCAGCCCCAGCATTTT
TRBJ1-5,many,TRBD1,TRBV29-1,CSVGQGDQPQHF,TGCAGCGTTGGTCAGGGGGACCAGCCCCAGCATTTT
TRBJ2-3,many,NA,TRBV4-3,CASSSSTYTSTDTQYF,TGCGCCAGCAGCTCTTCGACTTACACTAGCACAGATACGCAGTATTTT
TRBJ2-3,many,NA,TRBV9,CASSEGIQQYF,TGTGCCAGCAGCGAAGGCATTCAGCAGTATTTT
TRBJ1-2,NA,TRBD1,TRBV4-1,CASSHTTGQDYGYTF,TGCGCCAGCAGCCATACCACGGGACAGGACTATGGCTACACCTTC
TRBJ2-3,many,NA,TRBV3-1,CASSQWDQSTDTQYF,TGTGCCAGCAGCCAATGGGACCAGAGCACAGATACGCAGTATTTT
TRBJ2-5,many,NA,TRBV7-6,CASSLGAGPETQYF,TGTGCCAGCAGCTTAGGGGCAGGGCCAGAGACCCAGTACTTC
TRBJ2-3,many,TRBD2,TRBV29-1,CSVGGYSGSIVTQYF,TGCAGCGTGGGGGGGTATAGCGGGAGTATTGTTACGCAGTATTTT
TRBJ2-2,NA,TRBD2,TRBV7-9,CASSQRGVAGELSF,TGTGCCAGCAGCCAACGGGGGGTCGCCGGGGAGCTGTCTTTT
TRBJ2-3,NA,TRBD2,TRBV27,CASSFILAGGGDTQYF,TGTGCCAGCAGCTTCATACTAGCGGGGGGGGGGGATACGCAGTATTTT
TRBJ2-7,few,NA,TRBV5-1,CASSSAFGSYEQYF,TGCGCCAGCAGCTCGGCCTTCGGCTCCTACGAGCAGTACTTC
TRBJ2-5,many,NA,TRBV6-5,CASSYGSGDRETQYF,TGTGCCAGCAGTTACGGTTCCGGGGACCGAGAGACCCAGTACTTC
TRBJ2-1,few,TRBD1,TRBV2,CASSFFRTGGSYNEQFF,TGTGCCAGCAGTTTTTTTCGGACAGGGGGCTCCTACAATGAGCAGTTCTTC
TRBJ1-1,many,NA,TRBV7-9,CASSSDYTEAFF,TGTGCCAGCAGCTCCGATTACACTGAAGCTTTCTTT
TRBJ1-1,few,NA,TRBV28,CASSLWGGIEAFF,TGTGCCAGCAGTTTATGGGGCGGGATTGAAGCTTTCTTT
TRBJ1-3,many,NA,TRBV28,CASSLRGHPGNTIYF,TGTGCCAGCAGTTTGCGAGGACATCCGGGAAACACCATATATTTT